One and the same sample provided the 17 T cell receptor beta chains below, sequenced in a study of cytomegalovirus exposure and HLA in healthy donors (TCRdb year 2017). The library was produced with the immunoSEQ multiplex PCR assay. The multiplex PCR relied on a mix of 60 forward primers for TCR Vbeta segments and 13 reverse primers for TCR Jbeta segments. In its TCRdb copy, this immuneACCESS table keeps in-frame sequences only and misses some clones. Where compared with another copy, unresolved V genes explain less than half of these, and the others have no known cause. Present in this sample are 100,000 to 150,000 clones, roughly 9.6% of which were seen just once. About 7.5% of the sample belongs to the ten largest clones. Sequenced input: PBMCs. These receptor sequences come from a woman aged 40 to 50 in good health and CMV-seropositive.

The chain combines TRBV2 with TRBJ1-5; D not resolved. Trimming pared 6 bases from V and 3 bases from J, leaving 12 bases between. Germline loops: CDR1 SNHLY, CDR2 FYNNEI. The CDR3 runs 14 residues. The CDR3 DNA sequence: TGTGCCAGCAGCCCTCTAAATTACAATCAGCCCCAGCATTTT. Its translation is CASSPLNYNQPQHF.

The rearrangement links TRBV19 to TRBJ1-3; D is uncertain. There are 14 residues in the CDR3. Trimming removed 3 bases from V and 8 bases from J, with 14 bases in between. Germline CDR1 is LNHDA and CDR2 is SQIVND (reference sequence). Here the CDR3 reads CASSIAQAWDTIYF. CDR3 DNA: TGTGCCAGTAGTATCGCCCAGGCCTGGGACACCATATATTTT.

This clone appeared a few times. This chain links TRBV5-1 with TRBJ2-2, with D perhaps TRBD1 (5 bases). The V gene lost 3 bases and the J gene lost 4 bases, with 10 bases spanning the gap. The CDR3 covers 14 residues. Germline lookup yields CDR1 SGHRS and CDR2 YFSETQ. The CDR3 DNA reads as TGCGCCAGCAGCTCACAGGAGATCACCGGGGAGCTGTTTTTT. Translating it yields CASSSQEITGELFF.

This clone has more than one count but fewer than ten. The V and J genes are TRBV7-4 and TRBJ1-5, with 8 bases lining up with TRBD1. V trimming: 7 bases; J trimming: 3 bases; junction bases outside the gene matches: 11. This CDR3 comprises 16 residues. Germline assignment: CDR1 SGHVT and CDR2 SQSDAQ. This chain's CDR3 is CASTRTYRGSNQPQHF. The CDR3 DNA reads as TGTGCCAGCACCCGGACGTACAGGGGGTCCAATCAGCCCCAGCATTTT.

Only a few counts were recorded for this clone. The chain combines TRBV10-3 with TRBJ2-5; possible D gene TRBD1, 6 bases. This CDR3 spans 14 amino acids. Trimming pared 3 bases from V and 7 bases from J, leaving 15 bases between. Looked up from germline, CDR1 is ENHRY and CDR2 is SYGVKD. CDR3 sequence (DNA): TGTGCCATCAGTGACACCGGGACATCCCTGACCCAGTACTTC. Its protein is CAISDTGTSLTQYF.

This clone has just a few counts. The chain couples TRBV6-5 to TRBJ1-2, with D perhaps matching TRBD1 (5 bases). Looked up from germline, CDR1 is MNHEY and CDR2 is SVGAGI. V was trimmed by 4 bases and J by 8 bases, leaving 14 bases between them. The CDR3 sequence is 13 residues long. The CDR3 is CASSSQVRGGYTF. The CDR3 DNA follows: TGTGCCAGCAGTTCACAGGTTCGTGGCGGCTACACCTTC.

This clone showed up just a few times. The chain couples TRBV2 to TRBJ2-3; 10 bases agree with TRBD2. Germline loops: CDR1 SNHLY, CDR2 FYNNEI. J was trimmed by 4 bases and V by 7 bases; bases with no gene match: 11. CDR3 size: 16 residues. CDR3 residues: CASKTSGARRADTQYF. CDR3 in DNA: TGTGCCAGCAAAACTAGCGGGGCTCGCCGAGCAGATACGCAGTATTTT.

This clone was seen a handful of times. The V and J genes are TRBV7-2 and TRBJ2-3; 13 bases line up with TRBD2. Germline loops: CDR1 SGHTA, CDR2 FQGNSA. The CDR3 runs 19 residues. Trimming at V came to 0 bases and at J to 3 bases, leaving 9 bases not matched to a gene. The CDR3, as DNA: TGTGCCAGCAGCTTAGCCCGTGCGACTAGCGGGGGGCCTACAGATACGCAGTATTTT. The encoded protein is CASSLARATSGGPTDTQYF.

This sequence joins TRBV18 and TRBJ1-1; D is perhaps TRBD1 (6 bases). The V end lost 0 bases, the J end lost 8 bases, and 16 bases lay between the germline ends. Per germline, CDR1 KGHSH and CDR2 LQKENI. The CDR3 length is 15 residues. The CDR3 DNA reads TGTGCCAGCTCACCACCGAACAGGGTTGGGATCGAAGCTTTCTTT. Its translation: CASSPPNRVGIEAFF.

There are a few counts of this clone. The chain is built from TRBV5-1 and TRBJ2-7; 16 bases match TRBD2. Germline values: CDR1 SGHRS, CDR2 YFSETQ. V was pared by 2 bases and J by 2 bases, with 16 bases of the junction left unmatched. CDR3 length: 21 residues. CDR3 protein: CASSFFGNTGTSGGAAYEQYF. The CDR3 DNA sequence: TGCGCCAGCAGCTTTTTTGGGAACACAGGGACTAGCGGGGGGGCCGCCTACGAGCAGTACTTC.

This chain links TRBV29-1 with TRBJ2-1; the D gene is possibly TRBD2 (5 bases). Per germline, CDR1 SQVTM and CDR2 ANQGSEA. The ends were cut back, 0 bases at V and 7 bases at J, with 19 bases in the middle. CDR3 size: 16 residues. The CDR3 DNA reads TGCAGCGTTGAAGATCTTCGCAGGTGGTCGGGGAATGAGCAGTTCTTC. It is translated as CSVEDLRRWSGNEQFF.

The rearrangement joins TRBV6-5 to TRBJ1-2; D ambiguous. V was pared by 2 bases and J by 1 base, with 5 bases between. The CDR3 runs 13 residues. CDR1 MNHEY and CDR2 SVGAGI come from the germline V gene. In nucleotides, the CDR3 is TGTGCCAGCAGTTACGTGCGTAACTATGGCTACACCTTC. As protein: CASSYVRNYGYTF.

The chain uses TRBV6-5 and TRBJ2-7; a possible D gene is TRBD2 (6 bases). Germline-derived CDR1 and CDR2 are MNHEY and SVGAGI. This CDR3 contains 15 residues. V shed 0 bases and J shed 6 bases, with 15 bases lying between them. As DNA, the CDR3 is TGTGCCAGCAGTTACTCGAGTTTGGGGGGACCCGAGCAGTACTTC. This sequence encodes CASSYSSLGGPEQYF.

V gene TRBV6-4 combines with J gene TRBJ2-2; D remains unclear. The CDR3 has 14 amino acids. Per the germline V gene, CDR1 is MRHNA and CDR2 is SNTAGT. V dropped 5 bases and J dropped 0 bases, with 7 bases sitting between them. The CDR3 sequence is CASSRTANTGELFF. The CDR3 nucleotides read TGTGCCAGCAGTCGAACAGCGAACACCGGGGAGCTGTTTTTT.

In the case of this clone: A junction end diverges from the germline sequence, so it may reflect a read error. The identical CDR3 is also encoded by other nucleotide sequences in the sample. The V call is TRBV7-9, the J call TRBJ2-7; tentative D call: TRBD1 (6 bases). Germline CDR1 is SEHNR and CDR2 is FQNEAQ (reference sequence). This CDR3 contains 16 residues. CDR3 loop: CDSSLEAGARPYEKYF. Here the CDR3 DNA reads TGTGACAGCAGCTTAGAGGCAGGGGCCAGACCCTACGAGAAGTACTTC.

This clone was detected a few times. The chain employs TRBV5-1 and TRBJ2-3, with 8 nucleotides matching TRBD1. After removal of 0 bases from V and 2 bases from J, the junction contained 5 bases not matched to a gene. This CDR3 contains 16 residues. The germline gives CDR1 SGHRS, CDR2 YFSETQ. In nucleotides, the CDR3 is TGCGCCAGCAGCTTGGGGGACAGGACCTACACAGATACGCAGTATTTT. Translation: CASSLGDRTYTDTQYF.

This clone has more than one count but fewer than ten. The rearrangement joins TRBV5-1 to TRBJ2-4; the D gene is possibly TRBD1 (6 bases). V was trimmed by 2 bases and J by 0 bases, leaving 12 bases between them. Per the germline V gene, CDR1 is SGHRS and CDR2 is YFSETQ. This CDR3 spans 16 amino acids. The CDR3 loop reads CASSLTTGVAKNIQYF. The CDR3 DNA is TGCGCCAGCAGCTTAACGACAGGCGTAGCCAAAAACATTCAGTACTTC.